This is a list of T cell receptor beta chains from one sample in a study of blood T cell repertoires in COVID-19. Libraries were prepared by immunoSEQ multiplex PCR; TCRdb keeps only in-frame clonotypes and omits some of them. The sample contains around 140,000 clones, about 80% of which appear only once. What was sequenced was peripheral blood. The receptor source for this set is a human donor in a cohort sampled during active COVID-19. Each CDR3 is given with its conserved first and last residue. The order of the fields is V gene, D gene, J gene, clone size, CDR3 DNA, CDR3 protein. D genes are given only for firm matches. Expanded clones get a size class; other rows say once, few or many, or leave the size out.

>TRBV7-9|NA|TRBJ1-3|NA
TGTGCCAGCAGCTTCAGCCAGGGGTCCGGAGCTGGAAACACCATATATTTT
CASSFSQGSGAGNTIYF
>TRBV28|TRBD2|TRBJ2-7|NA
TGTGCCAGCAGTTCGGGACTACCCTACGAGCAGTACTTC
CASSSGLPYEQYF
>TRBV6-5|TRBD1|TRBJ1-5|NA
TGTGCCAGCAGTTACTCGACAGGGCCAAATCAGCCCCAGCATTTT
CASSYSTGPNQPQHF
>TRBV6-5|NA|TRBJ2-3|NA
TGTGCCAGCAGTTCGTCCCGCTACAGGGATACAGATACGCAGTATTTT
CASSSSRYRDTDTQYF
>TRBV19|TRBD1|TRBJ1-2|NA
TGTGCCAGTAGAAAACAGGGGGCCTCGGGCTACACCTTC
CASRKQGASGYTF
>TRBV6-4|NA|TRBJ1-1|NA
TGTGCCAGTAGTCCTGGGGGGTCAAAGGGGAACACTGAAGCTTTCTTT
CASSPGGSKGNTEAFF
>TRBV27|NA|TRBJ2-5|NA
TGTGCCAGCAGTTCGTTGGGGCACGCGGCGCAAGAGACCCAGTACTTC
CASSSLGHAAQETQYF
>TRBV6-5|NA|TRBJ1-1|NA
TGTGCCAGCAGCCCCGGGAGGCAGGGGAACACTGAAGCTTTCTTT
CASSPGRQGNTEAFF
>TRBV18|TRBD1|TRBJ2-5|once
TGTGCCAGCTCACCCGGTATCGGACAGGGGGCATGGGAGACCCAGTACTTC
CASSPGIGQGAWETQYF
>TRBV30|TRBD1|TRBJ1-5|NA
TGTGCCTGGAGTCAGGGGGCGAACCGTCAGCCCCAGCATTTT
CAWSQGANRQPQHF
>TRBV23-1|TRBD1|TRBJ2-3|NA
TGCGCCAGCAGTCATAAGGACAGGGGGTATAATACGCAGTATTTT
CASSHKDRGYNTQYF
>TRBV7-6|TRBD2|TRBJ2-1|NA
TGTGCCAGCAGCTTATCTCCTAGCGGGAGGAGTAATGAGCAGTTCTTC
CASSLSPSGRSNEQFF
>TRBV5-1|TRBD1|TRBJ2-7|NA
TGCGCCAGCAGCTTGACGACAGGGTCCTACGAGCAGTACTTC
CASSLTTGSYEQYF
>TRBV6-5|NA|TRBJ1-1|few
TGTGCCAGCAGTTACCGTCCAGGGGCGACTGAAGCTTTCTTT
CASSYRPGATEAFF
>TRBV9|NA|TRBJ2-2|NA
TGTGCCAGCAGCGTCAGTAGGGGATCCGGTGTGAACACCGGGGAGCTGTTTTTT
CASSVSRGSGVNTGELFF
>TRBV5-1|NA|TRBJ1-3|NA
TGCGCCAGCAGCTTGGCCCCGACAGGAAACACCATATATTTT
CASSLAPTGNTIYF
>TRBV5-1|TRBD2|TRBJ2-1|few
TGCGCCAGCAGAGGGACTAGCGGTTACAATGAGCAGTTCTTC
CASRGTSGYNEQFF
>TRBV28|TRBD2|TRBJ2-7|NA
TGTGCCAGCAGTCCTCTCCTAGCGGGACCCTACGAGCAGTACTTC
CASSPLLAGPYEQYF
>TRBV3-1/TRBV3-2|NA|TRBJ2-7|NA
TGTGCCAGCAGCCAAGCTGGGGGCACCTGGGGCGGGAGACGGAGGGAGCAGTACTTC
CASSQAGGTWGGRRREQYF
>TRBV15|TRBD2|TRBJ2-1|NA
TGTGCCACCTCTAGCGGGAAGAGGGAGCAGTTCTTC
CATSSGKREQFF
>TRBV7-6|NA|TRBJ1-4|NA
TGTGCCAGCAGCCAAAGTCCCAGGGGTGGGGAAAAACTGTTTTTT
CASSQSPRGGEKLFF
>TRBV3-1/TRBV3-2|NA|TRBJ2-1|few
TGTGCCAGCAGCCTCTCCAGGGGAGACAATGAGCAGTTCTTC
CASSLSRGDNEQFF
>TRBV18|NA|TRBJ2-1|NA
TGTGCCAGCTCACCACCGCAGGGATTGACCTACAATGAGCAGTTCTTC
CASSPPQGLTYNEQFF